Below, one T cell receptor (beta chain) is given with its context. Clones were sequenced by immunoSEQ multiplex PCR, and TCRdb holds only the in-frame ones, with some missing. The sample records some 300,000 clones, roughly 91% being singletons. The data are from a study of blood T cell repertoires in COVID-19. The V gene's germline CDR1 is MNHEY and CDR2 SVGAGI. The V and J ends lost 6 bases and 8 bases, in that order; junction bases with no gene match: 8. There are 13 residues in the CDR3. The receptor was isolated from a woman aged 50 to 60 who had been exposed to COVID-19. Sequenced input: PBMCs or T cells enriched from blood (not recorded which). The V gene is TRBV6-5, the J gene TRBJ1-2, with TRBD1 identical over 8 bases. The CDR3 DNA reads TGTGCCAGCAGGACAGGGGAAAGTGCGGGCTACACCTTC. It specifies CASRTGESAGYTF.